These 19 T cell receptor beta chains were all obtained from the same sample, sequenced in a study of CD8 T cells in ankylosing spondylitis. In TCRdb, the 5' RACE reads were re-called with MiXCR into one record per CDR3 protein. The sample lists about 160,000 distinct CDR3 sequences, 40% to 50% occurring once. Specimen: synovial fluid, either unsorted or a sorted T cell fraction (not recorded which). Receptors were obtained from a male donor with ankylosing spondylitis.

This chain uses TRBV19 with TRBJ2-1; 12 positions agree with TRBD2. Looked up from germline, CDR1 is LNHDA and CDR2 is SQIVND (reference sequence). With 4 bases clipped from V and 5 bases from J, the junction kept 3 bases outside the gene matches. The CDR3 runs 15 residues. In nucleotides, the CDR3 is TGTGCCAGTAGTACGGGACTAGCGGGCAACAATGAGCAGTTCTTC. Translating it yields CASSTGLAGNNEQFF.

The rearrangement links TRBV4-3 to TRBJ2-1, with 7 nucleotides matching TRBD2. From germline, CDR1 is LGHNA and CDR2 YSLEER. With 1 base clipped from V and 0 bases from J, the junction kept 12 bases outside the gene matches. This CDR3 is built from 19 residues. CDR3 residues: CASSQAVPRLASSYNEQFF. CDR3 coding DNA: TGCGCCAGCAGCCAAGCGGTACCGCGACTAGCCAGCTCCTACAATGAGCAGTTCTTC.

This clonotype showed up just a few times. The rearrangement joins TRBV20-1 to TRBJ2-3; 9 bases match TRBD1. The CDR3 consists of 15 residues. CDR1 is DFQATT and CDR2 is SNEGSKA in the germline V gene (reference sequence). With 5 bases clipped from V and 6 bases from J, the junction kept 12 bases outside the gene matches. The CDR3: CSASPGQGLGDTQYF. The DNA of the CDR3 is TGCAGTGCTTCACCGGGACAGGGATTGGGTGATACGCAGTATTTT.

This chain's CDR3 is CASSQVWWGRTQYF. CDR3 nucleotides: TGTGCCAGCAGCCAAGTTTGGTGGGGGCGGACGCAGTATTTT. V and J are TRBV4-2 and TRBJ2-3; D possibly corresponds to TRBD1 (6 bases). V gave up 1 base and J gave up 9 bases, with 14 bases separating them. The CDR3 sequence is 14 residues long. Germline V gives CDR1 LGHNA, CDR2 YNFKEQ.

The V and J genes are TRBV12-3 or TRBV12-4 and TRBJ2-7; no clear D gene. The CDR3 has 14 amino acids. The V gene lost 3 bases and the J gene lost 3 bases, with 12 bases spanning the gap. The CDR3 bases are TGTGCCAGCAGTTTTTCGGGTTTTCGCTACGAGCAGTACTTC. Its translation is CASSFSGFRYEQYF.

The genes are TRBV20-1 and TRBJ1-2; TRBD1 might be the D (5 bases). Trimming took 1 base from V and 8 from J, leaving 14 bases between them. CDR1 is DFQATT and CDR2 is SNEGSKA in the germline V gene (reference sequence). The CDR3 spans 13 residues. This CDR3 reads CSARVGGALGYTF. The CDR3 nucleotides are TGCAGTGCTAGAGTAGGAGGGGCCTTAGGCTACACCTTC.

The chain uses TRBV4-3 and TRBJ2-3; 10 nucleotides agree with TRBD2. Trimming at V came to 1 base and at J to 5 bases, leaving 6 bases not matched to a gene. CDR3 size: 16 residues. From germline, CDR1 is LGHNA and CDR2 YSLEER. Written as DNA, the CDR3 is TGCGCCAGCAGCCAAGTGCTAGCGGGAGCCGGAGATACGCAGTATTTT. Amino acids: CASSQVLAGAGDTQYF.

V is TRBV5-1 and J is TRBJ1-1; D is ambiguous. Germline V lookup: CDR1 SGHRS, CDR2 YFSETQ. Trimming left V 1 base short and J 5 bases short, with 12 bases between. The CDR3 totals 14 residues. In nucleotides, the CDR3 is TGCGCCAGCAGCTTGCTTGGGGAGGGTACTGAAGCTTTCTTT. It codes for CASSLLGEGTEAFF. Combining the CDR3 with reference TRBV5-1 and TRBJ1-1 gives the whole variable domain KAGVTQTPRYLIKTRGQQVTLSCSPISGHRSVSWYQQTPGQGLQFLFEYFSETQRNKGNFPGRFSGRQFSNSRSEMNVSTLELGDSALYLCASSLLGEGTEAFFGQGTRLTVV.

The chain's CDR3 is CASSRPGLPSSYEQYF. DNA of the CDR3: TGTGCCAGCAGTCGCCCCGGGCTCCCGAGCTCCTACGAGCAGTACTTC. The J gene is TRBJ2-7, the V gene TRBV12-3 or TRBV12-4; D is unclear. V shed 5 bases and J shed 0 bases, with 17 bases lying between them. This CDR3 comprises 16 residues.

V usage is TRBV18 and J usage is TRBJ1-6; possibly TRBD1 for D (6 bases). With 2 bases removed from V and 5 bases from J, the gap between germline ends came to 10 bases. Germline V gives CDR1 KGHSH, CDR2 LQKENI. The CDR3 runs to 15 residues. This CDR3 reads CASSPWGHNNSPLHF. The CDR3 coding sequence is TGTGCCAGCTCACCATGGGGACATAATAATTCACCCCTCCACTTT.

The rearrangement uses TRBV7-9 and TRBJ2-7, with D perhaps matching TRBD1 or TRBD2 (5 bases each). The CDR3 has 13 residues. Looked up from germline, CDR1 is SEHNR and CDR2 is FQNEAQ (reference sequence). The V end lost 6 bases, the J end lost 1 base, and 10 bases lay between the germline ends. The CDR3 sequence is CASRGDLSYEQYF. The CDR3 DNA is TGTGCCAGCAGGGGGGACCTATCCTACGAGCAGTACTTC.

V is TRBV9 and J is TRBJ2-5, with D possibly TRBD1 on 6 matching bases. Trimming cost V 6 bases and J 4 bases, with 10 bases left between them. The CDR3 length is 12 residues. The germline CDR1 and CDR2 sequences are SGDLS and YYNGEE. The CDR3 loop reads CASKGRGETQYF. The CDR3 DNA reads TGTGCCAGCAAGGGCAGGGGAGAGACCCAGTACTTC.

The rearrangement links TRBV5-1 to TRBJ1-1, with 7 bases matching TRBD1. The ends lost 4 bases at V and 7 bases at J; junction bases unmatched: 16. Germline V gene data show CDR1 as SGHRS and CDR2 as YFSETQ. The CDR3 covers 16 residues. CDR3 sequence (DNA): TGCGCCAGCAGCAAACACCTAAACAGGGGAAATCGTGAAGCTTTCTTT. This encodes CASSKHLNRGNREAFF.

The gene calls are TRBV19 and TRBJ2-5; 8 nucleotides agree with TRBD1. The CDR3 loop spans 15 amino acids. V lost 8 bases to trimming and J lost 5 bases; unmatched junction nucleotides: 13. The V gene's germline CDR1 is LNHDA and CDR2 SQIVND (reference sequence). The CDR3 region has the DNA TGTGCCAGTCAAATCACCGCAGGGGGCGGGGAGACCCAGTACTTC. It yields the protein CASQITAGGGETQYF.

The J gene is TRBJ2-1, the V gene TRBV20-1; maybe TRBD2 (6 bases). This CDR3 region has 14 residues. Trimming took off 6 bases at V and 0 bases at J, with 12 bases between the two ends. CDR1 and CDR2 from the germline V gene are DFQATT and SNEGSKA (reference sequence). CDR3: CSAGLGHSYNEQFF. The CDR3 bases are TGCAGTGCGGGACTCGGCCACTCCTACAATGAGCAGTTCTTC.

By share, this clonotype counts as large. CDR3 in amino acids: CASSLTTGGDEQYF. The CDR3 DNA sequence: TGTGCCAGCAGTTTGACCACAGGGGGCGACGAGCAGTACTTC. This sequence joins TRBV12-3 or TRBV12-4 and TRBJ2-7, with 9 bases lining up with TRBD1. The junction had 5 bases not matched to a gene; V was cut back by 3 bases and J by 5 bases. The CDR3 length is 14 residues.

CDR3 region: CASSFWLQRLVYF. For the CDR3, the DNA is TGTGCCAGCAGCTTTTGGCTTCAAAGATTGGTGTACTTC. The chain has TRBV11-2 and TRBJ2-7, with no clear D. From germline, CDR1 is SGHAT and CDR2 FQNNGV. The CDR3 length is 13 residues. The V end lost 3 bases, the J end lost 12 bases, and 18 bases lay between the germline ends.

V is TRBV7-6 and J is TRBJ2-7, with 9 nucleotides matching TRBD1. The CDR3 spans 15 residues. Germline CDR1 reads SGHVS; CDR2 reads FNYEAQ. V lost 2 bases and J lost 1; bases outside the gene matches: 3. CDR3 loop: CASSLTGGTSYEQYF. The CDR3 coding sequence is TGTGCCAGCAGCTTAACAGGGGGCACTTCCTACGAGCAGTACTTC.

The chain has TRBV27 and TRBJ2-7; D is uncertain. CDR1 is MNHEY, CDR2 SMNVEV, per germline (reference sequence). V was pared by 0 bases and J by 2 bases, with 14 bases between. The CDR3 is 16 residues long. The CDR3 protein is CASSLSPMAVPYEQYF. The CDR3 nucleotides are TGTGCCAGCAGTTTATCCCCTATGGCGGTTCCCTACGAGCAGTACTTC.